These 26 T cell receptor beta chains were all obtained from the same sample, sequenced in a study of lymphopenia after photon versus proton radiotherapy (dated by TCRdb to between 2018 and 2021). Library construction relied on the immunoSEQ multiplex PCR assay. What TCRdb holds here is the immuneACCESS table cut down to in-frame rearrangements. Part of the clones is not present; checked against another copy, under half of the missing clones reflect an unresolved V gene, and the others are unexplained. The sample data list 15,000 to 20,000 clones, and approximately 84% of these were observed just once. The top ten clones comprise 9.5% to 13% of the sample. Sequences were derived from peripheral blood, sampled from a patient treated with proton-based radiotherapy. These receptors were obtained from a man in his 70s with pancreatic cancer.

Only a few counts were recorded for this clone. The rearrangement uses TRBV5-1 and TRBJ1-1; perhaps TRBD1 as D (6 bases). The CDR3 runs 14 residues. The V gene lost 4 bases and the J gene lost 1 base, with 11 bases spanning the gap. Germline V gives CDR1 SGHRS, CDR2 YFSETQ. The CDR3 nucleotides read TGCGCCAGCAGCGATCCACAGGGGAACACTGAAGCTTTCTTT. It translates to CASSDPQGNTEAFF.

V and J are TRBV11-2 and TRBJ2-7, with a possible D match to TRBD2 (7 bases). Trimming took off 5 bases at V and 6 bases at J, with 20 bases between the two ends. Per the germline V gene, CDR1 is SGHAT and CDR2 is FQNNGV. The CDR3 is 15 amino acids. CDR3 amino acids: CASSPGGGAPLEQYF. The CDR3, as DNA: TGTGCCAGCAGCCCGGGGGGCGGGGCGCCCCTCGAGCAGTACTTC.

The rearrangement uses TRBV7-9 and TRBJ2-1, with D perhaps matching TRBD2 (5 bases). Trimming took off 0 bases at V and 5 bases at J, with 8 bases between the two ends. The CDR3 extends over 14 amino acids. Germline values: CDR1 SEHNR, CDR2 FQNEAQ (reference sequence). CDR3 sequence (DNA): TGTGCCAGCAGCTTAGCGAGCGGCCACAATGAGCAGTTCTTC. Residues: CASSLASGHNEQFF.

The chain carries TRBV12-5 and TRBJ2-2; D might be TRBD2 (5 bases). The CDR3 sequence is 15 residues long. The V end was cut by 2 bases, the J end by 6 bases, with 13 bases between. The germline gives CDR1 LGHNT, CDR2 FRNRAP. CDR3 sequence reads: CASGLTRIFPGELFF. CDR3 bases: TGTGCTAGTGGTTTGACTAGAATCTTTCCCGGGGAGCTGTTTTTT.

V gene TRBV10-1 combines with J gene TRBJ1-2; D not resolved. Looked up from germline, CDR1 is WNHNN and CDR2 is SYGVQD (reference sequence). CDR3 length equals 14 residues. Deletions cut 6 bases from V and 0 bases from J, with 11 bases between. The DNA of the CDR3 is TGCGCCAGCAGGAAGGATAGCTCTAACTATGGCTACACCTTC. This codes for CASRKDSSNYGYTF.

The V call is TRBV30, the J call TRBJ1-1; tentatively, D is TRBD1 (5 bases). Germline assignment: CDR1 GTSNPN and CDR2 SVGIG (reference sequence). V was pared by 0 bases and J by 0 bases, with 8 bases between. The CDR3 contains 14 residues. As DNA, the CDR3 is TGTGCCTGGAGTGTAGGCAGGGTGAACACTGAAGCTTTCTTT. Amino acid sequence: CAWSVGRVNTEAFF.

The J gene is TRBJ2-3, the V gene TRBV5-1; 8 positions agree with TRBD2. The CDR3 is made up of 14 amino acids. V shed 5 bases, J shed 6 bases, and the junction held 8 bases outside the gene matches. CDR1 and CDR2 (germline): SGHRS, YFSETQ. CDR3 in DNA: TGCGCCAGCAGATCGGGACTAGTCGGTGATACGCAGTATTTT. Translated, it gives CASRSGLVGDTQYF.

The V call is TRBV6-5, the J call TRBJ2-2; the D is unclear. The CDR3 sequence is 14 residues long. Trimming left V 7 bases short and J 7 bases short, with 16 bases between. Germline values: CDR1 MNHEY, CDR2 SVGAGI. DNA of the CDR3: TGTGCCAGCATGGTCGGCGAATTTATCGGGGAGCTGTTTTTT. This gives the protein CASMVGEFIGELFF.

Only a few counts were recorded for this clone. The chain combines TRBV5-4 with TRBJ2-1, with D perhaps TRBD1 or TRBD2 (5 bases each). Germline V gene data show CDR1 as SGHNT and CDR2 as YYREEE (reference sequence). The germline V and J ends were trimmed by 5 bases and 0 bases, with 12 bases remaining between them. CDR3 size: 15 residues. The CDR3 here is CASSRDRTSYNEQFF. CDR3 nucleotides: TGTGCCAGCAGTCGGGACCGAACCTCCTACAATGAGCAGTTCTTC.

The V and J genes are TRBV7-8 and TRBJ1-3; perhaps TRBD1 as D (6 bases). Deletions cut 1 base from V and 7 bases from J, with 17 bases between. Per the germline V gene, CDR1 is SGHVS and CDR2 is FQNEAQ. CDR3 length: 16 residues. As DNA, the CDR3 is TGTGCCAGCAGCTTAGGGGGGCGGTGGGAAGGGAACACCATATATTTT. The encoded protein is CASSLGGRWEGNTIYF.

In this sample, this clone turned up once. CDR3 sequence: CARDTDREQYF. The DNA of the CDR3 is TGTGCCAGGGACACTGACCGCGAGCAGTACTTC. The V gene is TRBV6-6, the J gene TRBJ2-7, with D perhaps matching TRBD1 (5 bases). CDR1 is MNHNY, CDR2 SVGAGI, per germline (reference sequence). This CDR3 has 11 amino acids. Trimming shortened V by 9 bases and J by 6 bases, and 12 bases separated the two germline ends.

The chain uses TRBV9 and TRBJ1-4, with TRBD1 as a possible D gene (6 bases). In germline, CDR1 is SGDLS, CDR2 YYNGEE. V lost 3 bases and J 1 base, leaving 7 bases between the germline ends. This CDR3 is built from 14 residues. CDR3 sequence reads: CASSAQGTNEKLFF. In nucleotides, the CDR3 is TGTGCCAGCAGCGCACAGGGAACTAATGAAAAACTGTTTTTT.

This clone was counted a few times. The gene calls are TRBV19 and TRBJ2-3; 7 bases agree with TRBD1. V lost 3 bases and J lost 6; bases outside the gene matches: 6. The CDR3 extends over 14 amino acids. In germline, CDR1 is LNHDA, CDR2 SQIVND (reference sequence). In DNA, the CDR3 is TGTGCCAGTAGTATGCAAGGGGGCAGGGATACGCAGTATTTT. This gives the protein CASSMQGGRDTQYF.

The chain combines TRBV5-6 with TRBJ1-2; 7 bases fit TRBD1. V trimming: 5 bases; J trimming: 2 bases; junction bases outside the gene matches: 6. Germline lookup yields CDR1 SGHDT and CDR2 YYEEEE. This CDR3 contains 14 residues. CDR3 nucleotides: TGTGCCAGCAGTCGGGACAGCCAAAACTATGGCTACACCTTC. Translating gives CASSRDSQNYGYTF. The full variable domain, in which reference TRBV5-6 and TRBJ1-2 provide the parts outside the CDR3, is DAGVTQSPTHLIKTRGQQVTLRCSPKSGHDTVSWYQQALGQGPQFIFQYYEEEERQRGNFPDRFSGHQFPNYSSELNVNALLLGDSALYLCASSRDSQNYGYTFGSGTRLTVV.

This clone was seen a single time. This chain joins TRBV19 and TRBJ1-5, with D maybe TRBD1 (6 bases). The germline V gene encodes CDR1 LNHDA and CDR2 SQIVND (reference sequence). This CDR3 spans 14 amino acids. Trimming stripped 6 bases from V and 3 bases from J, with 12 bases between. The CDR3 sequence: CASRTDRFNQPQHF. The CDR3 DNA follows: TGTGCCAGTAGGACGGACAGATTCAATCAGCCCCAGCATTTT.

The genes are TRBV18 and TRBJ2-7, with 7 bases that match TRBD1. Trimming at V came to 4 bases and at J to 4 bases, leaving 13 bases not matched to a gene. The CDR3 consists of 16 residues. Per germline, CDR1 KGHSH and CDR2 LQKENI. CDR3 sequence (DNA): TGTGCCAGCTCACTTGGAACTATGGGACAGACTTACGAGCAGTACTTC. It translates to CASSLGTMGQTYEQYF.

Written as DNA, the CDR3 is TGTGCCAGCAGTCAGGGGGCAGATACTGAAGCTTTCTTT. Amino acid sequence: CASSQGADTEAFF. V is TRBV25-1 and J is TRBJ1-1; 8 positions agree with TRBD1. CDR1 MGHDK and CDR2 SYGVNS come from the germline V gene. V dropped 5 bases and J dropped 5; count of bases not matched to a gene: 4. CDR3 length equals 13 residues.

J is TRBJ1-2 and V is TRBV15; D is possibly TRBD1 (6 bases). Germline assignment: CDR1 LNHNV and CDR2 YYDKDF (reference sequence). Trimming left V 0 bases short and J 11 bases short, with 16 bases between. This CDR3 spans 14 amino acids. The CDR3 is CATSRDRDTGGYTF. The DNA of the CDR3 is TGTGCCACCAGCAGAGATCGGGACACCGGGGGTTACACCTTC.

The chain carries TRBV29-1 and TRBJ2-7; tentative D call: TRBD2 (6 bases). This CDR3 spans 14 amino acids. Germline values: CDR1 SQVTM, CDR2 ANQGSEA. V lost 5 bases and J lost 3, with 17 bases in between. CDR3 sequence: CSVRGIGGSYEQYF. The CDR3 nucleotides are TGCAGCGTTCGGGGGATTGGGGGGAGCTACGAGCAGTACTTC.

CDR3 amino acids: CASSLSGLSYNEQFF. CDR3 nucleotides: TGTGCCAGCAGTCTTAGCGGCCTCTCCTACAATGAGCAGTTCTTC. The chain recombines TRBV2 with TRBJ2-1, with TRBD2 as a possible D gene (6 bases). The CDR3 loop spans 15 amino acids. V gave up 5 bases and J gave up 0 bases, with 11 bases separating them. Germline loops: CDR1 SNHLY, CDR2 FYNNEI.

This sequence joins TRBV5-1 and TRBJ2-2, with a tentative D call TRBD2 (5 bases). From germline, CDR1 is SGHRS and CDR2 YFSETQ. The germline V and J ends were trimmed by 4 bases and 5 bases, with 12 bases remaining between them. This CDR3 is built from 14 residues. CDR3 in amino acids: CASSLRTGTGELFF. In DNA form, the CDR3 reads TGCGCCAGCAGCCTAAGGACTGGGACCGGGGAGCTGTTTTTT.

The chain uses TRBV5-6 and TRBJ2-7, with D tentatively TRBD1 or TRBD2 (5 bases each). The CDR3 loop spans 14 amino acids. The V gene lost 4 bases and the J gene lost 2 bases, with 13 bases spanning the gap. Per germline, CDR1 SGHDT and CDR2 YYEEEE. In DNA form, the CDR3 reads TGTGCCAGCAGCGGGGACGGAGCAACCTACGAGCAGTACTTC. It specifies CASSGDGATYEQYF.

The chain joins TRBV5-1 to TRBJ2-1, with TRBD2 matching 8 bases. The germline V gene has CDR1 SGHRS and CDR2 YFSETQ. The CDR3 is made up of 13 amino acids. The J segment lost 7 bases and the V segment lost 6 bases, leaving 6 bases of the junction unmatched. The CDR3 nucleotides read TGCGCCAGCACATACGGGGGGGCGAATGAGCAGTTCTTC. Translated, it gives CASTYGGANEQFF.

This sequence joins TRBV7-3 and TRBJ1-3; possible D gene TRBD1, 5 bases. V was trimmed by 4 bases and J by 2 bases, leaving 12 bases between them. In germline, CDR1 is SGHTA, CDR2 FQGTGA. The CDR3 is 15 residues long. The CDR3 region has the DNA TGTGCCAGCAGCTCTCAGGGCGCTACTGGAAACACCATATATTTT. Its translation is CASSSQGATGNTIYF.

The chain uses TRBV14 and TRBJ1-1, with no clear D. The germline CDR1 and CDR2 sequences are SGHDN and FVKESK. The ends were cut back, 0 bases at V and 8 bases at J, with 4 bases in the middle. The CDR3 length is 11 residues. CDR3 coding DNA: TGTGCCAGCAGCCAAGAGGACGAAGCTTTCTTT. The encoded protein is CASSQEDEAFF. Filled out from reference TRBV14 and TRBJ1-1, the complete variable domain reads EAGVTQFPSHSVIEKGQTVTLRCDPISGHDNLYWYRRVMGKEIKFLLHFVKESKQDESGMPNNRFLAERTGGTYSTLKVQPAELEDSGVYFCASSQEDEAFFGQGTRLTVV.

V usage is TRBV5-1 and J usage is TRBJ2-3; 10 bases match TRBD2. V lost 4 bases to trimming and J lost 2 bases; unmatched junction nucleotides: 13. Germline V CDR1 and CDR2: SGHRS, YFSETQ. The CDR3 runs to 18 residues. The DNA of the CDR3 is TGCGCCAGCAGCCTGGGGGCTAGCGGGGGATCTATCACAGATACGCAGTATTTT. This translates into CASSLGASGGSITDTQYF.